This T cell receptor (beta chain) was identified during a study of CD8+CD57+ T cells in acquired aplastic anemia. In the study overall: The mean DNA yield obtained from sorted CD4+ and CD8+ cells came to approximately 3.2 ug.

The ends lost 0 bases at V and 0 bases at J; junction bases unmatched: 3. CDR1 and CDR2 from the germline V gene are LNHNV and YYDKDF (reference sequence). CDR3 length equals 17 residues. Details on this clonotype: Its antigen is unknown.

Study conclusions and caveats: Some 29 shared CD8+ CDR3s appeared highly expressed within patients' immunodominant clones. The CD8+ Simpson's diversity of patients and controls was not significantly different.

CD8+CD57+ cell expansion, shown by flow cytometry, had occurred in the patients selected for sequencing. For CDR3 and TCR beta VDJ profiling, genomic DNA was the template used. TCRdb used MiXCR to reprocess the reads, holding one entry per CDR3 protein. The sample lists 120,000 or so distinct CDR3 sequences, under 60% occurring once. The sequence derives from a human donor with aplastic anemia. V and J are TRBV15 and TRBJ2-3, with TRBD1 matching 10 bases. Input material: sorted CD4+, CD8+, or CD8+CD57+ T cells (not recorded which) from PBMCs. In nucleotides, the CDR3 is TGTGCCACCAGCAGAGACCGGACAGGGGGGAGCACAGATACGCAGTATTTT. It specifies CATSRDRTGGSTDTQYF.